This TCR beta chain was sequenced in a study of blood T cells in healthy people across ages. Researchers collected ten milliliters of peripheral blood from every single donor. Each sample yielded at least 6 million isolated PBMCs. Findings and caveats of the study: Compared with aged donors, long-lived donors showed fewer expanded clones, suggesting selection.

This clonotype has more than one count but fewer than ten. Its antigen is not known. The germline gives CDR1 MNHEY, CDR2 SMNVEV (reference sequence). The CDR3 is 15 amino acids. V was clipped by 6 bases and J by 6 bases; unmatched bases: 7. The use of a sample-barcoded 5' primer and a J-beta primer mix characterized a second PCR of roughly 7 to 12 cycles. A template-switch adaptor containing 12 random nucleotides labeled each cDNA molecule. A single record per CDR3 protein comes from TCRdb applying MiXCR to the 5' RACE reads. The table shows around 1,500,000 distinct CDR3 sequences, with around 42% occurring only once.

The specimen sequenced was blood. The source is a woman under 30 in good health. This chain uses TRBV27 with TRBJ2-3; 12 nucleotides match TRBD2. The CDR3 nucleotides read TGTGCCAGCAGCCGAACTAGCGGGGGGTTGGATACGCAGTATTTT. It encodes CASSRTSGGLDTQYF.